Given below is one T cell receptor beta chain in context. Its antigen is unknown. This sample was taken from a study of response to subunit inactivated influenza vaccine. TCRdb re-called the RT-PCR reads with MiXCR, one entry per CDR3 protein. The sample contains roughly 460,000 distinct CDR3 sequences, 9.5% to 13% of which appear only once. General observations from the study: Authors proposed each seasonal influenza vaccination draws in few new T cells.

CDR3 length: 17 residues. J gave up 8 bases and V 5 bases, and 11 bases lay outside the gene matches. Germline assignment: CDR1 LNHDA and CDR2 SQIVND (reference sequence). The input for sequencing was PBMCs from blood, taken roughly 47 days after vaccination. The gene calls are TRBV19 and TRBJ2-1; TRBD2 aligns across 14 bases. The clonotype was recovered from a man in his fifties or sixties who received an inactivated influenza vaccine. CDR3 coding DNA: TGTGCCAGTAGTCCCCGACTAGCGGGAGGGTACGGGGATGAGCAGTTCTTC. Translating it yields CASSPRLAGGYGDEQFF. The whole variable domain, filled in from reference TRBV19 and TRBJ2-1, reads DGGITQSPKYLFRKEGQNVTLSCEQNLNHDAMYWYRQDPGQGLRLIYYSQIVNDFQKGDIAEGYSVSREKKESFPLTVTSAQKNPTAFYLCASSPRLAGGYGDEQFFGPGTRLTVL.